The 13 T cell receptor beta chains given below trace back to one sample, sequenced in a study of blood T cell repertoires in COVID-19. Sequencing used immunoSEQ multiplex PCR; TCRdb keeps in-frame clones, though not all of them. The sample lists about 97,000 clones, about 89% occurring once. The material sequenced was peripheral blood. Receptor source: a woman in her twenties or thirties with acute or convalescent COVID-19.

The J gene is TRBJ2-1, the V gene TRBV29-1; TRBD1 matches 7 bases. With V trimmed by 7 bases and J by 2 bases, 8 bases remained unmatched. CDR3 size: 14 residues. Germline CDR1 is SQVTM and CDR2 is ANQGSEA. Here the CDR3 reads CSGTSGTAYNEQFF. The CDR3 nucleotides are TGCAGCGGGACTTCCGGGACAGCCTACAATGAGCAGTTCTTC.

The J gene is TRBJ1-3, the V gene TRBV18; TRBD1 agrees at 8 bases. J was trimmed by 0 bases and V by 4 bases; bases with no gene match: 5. The CDR3 sequence is 16 residues long. CDR1 is KGHSH and CDR2 is LQKENI in the germline V gene. CDR3 bases: TGTGCCAGCTCACAAGGACAGGGCTCCTCTGGAAACACCATATATTTT. Translated: CASSQGQGSSGNTIYF.

The CDR3 sequence: CSATGTGEKLFF. CDR3 nucleotides: TGCAGCGCCACCGGGACAGGGGAAAAACTGTTTTTT. This rearrangement joins TRBV29-1 to TRBJ1-4; 9 bases are a match to TRBD1. CDR1 SQVTM and CDR2 ANQGSEA come from the germline V gene. The CDR3 covers 12 residues. V gave up 7 bases and J gave up 8 bases; unmatched junction bases: 5.

The genes are TRBV4-1 and TRBJ2-7; 11 nucleotides match TRBD1. The V gene's germline CDR1 is MGHRA and CDR2 YSYEKL. CDR3 length: 15 residues. The trim removed 1 base at V and 7 bases at J, leaving 6 bases unmatched. The CDR3 sequence: CASSQAGTGGHEQYF. The CDR3 DNA reads as TGCGCCAGCAGCCAAGCCGGGACAGGGGGTCATGAGCAGTACTTC.

The CDR3 DNA sequence: TGTGCCAGCAGCAAAAGTCTAATGCCGGGACAGGGGTCCTACGAGCAGTACTTC. This sequence encodes CASSKSLMPGQGSYEQYF. The J gene is TRBJ2-7, the V gene TRBV21-1; TRBD1, the table's D call, was not compared with the DNA. TRBV21-1 is a pseudogene locus. The CDR3 totals 18 residues.

This chain links TRBV19 with TRBJ1-5; the match to TRBD1 covers 7 bases. CDR1 is LNHDA and CDR2 is SQIVND in the germline V gene (reference sequence). V gave up 3 bases and J gave up 0 bases; unmatched junction bases: 8. There are 17 residues in the CDR3. Here the CDR3 DNA reads TGTGCCAGTAGTATCGGCCCCGGACAGGTTAGCAATCAGCCCCAGCATTTT. It yields the protein CASSIGPGQVSNQPQHF.

The chain is built from TRBV2 and TRBJ1-2; 10 bases align to TRBD1. Germline values: CDR1 SNHLY, CDR2 FYNNEI. This CDR3 contains 14 residues. After removal of 0 bases from V and 8 bases from J, the junction contained 3 bases not matched to a gene. CDR3 sequence: CASSEATGGRGYTF. The CDR3, as DNA: TGTGCCAGCAGTGAAGCGACAGGGGGCAGAGGCTACACCTTC.

The rearrangement links TRBV24-1 to TRBJ1-5; the D gene is possibly TRBD1 (6 bases). Trimming removed 2 bases from V and 1 base from J, with 11 bases in between. CDR1 is KGHDR, CDR2 SFDVKD, per germline. The CDR3 loop spans 16 amino acids. This chain's CDR3 is CATSDSQGRSNQPQHF. CDR3 in DNA: TGTGCCACCAGTGATTCACAGGGTAGGAGCAATCAGCCCCAGCATTTT.

The chain uses TRBV6-5 and TRBJ1-2, with D maybe TRBD1 (6 bases). Trimming removed 6 bases at V and 4 bases at J, with 18 bases between. This CDR3 contains 15 residues. The germline V gene has CDR1 MNHEY and CDR2 SVGAGI. This CDR3 is CASRPAGGASYGYTF. The CDR3, as DNA: TGTGCCAGCAGGCCAGCGGGGGGCGCATCCTATGGCTACACCTTC.

This chain uses TRBV10-2 with TRBJ1-1; 8 bases line up with TRBD1. V shed 5 bases, J shed 7 bases, and the junction held 3 bases outside the gene matches. CDR1 and CDR2 from the germline V gene are WSHSY and SAAADI. The CDR3 contains 12 residues. For the CDR3, the DNA is TGCGCCAGCAGTCAACAGGGGGATGAAGCTTTCTTT. Amino acid sequence: CASSQQGDEAFF.

This chain links TRBV27 with TRBJ2-7; 7 nucleotides match TRBD1. CDR1 MNHEY and CDR2 SMNVEV come from the germline V gene (reference sequence). Unmatched junction bases numbered 13, after V lost 10 bases and J lost 7 bases. The CDR3 runs 13 residues. CDR3 in DNA: TGTGCCACCCGGACAGGCTGGGGGCAGGAGCAGTACTTC. As protein: CATRTGWGQEQYF.

This clone was found many times. One end of the junction varies from germline; a read error may be responsible. V gene TRBV11-3 combines with J gene TRBJ2-1; D is perhaps TRBD1 (6 bases). The CDR3 totals 8 residues. Per the germline V gene, CDR1 is SGHNT and CDR2 is YENEEA. CDR3 loop: CASSYRVF. Here the CDR3 DNA reads TGTGCCAGCAGCTACAGGGTCTTC.

This clone has a handful of counts. The chain links TRBV19 to TRBJ1-6; 7 positions match TRBD1. The CDR3 contains 15 residues. Trimming removed 2 bases from V and 9 bases from J; junction bases left unmatched: 7. Per germline, CDR1 LNHDA and CDR2 SQIVND (reference sequence). The CDR3 protein is CASSIKAGGISPLHF. The CDR3 DNA sequence: TGTGCCAGTAGTATAAAGGCAGGGGGGATTTCACCCCTCCACTTT. The full variable domain, completed using reference TRBV19 and TRBJ1-6, is DGGITQSPKYLFRKEGQNVTLSCEQNLNHDAMYWYRQDPGQGLRLIYYSQIVNDFQKGDIAEGYSVSREKKESFPLTVTSAQKNPTAFYLCASSIKAGGISPLHFGNGTRLTVT.